The 27 T cell receptor beta chains listed next were all sequenced from one sample in a study of shared clonotypes between healthy human individuals. Naivety among CD8 cells was defined by CD45RO negativity and positive CCR7 selection, thereby excluding terminally differentiated effector memory CD45RA+ cells. This table comes from immunoSEQ multiplex PCR, and its TCRdb copy is limited to in-frame clones, with some not included. Of 550,000 to 650,000 clones listed, roughly 96% are singletons. The sequenced material came from naive CD8+ T cells sorted from blood. The source of these receptors is a woman in her thirties in good health.

The CDR3 nucleotides read TGTGCCAGTAGGGGGAACGGATCAACTAATGAAAAACTGTTTTTT. Encoded protein: CASRGNGSTNEKLFF. The rearrangement uses TRBV19 and TRBJ1-4; D remains ambiguous. CDR3 length equals 15 residues. Germline V gene lookup returns CDR1 LNHDA and CDR2 SQIVND (reference sequence). V was trimmed by 6 bases and J by 0 bases, leaving 11 bases between them.

In this sample, this clone turned up a few times. This sample also contains other DNA sequences that code for the same CDR3. This sequence joins TRBV13 and TRBJ1-3; maybe TRBD1 (5 bases). V dropped 2 bases and J dropped 1 base, with 6 bases sitting between them. CDR1 and CDR2 from the germline V gene are PRHDT and FYEKMQ (reference sequence). This CDR3 is built from 14 residues. The CDR3 loop is CASSLRGSGNTIYF. CDR3 sequence (DNA): TGTGCCAGCAGCTTACGGGGGTCTGGAAACACCATATATTTT.

This chain uses TRBV28 with TRBJ1-2, with D maybe TRBD1 (5 bases). Germline CDR1 reads MDHEN; CDR2 reads SYDVKM. This CDR3 is 13 amino acids long. V lost 3 bases, J lost 6 bases, and 11 bases lay in between. In DNA, the CDR3 is TGTGCCAGCAGTTTTTATAAGGGGAATGGCTACACCTTC. It yields the protein CASSFYKGNGYTF.

This sequence joins TRBV10-3 and TRBJ2-3; 8 bases match TRBD2. Germline CDR1 is ENHRY and CDR2 is SYGVKD. The CDR3 has 17 residues. With 0 bases clipped from V and 0 bases from J, the junction kept 5 bases outside the gene matches. In DNA, the CDR3 is TGTGCCATCAGTGAGTCTCGAGCTAGCGGGAGCACAGATACGCAGTATTTT. Its translation is CAISESRASGSTDTQYF.

The chain couples TRBV10-1 to TRBJ2-7, with TRBD1 identical over 9 bases. Trimming took 6 bases from V and 2 from J; bases not matched to a gene: 5. The CDR3 has 14 residues. Germline assignment: CDR1 WNHNN and CDR2 SYGVQD (reference sequence). The CDR3 DNA follows: TGCGCCAGCAGCCACAGGGGGCGAACCTACGAGCAGTACTTC. Protein: CASSHRGRTYEQYF.

V is TRBV29-1 and J is TRBJ2-5; D unresolved. The germline V and J ends were trimmed by 5 bases and 5 bases, with 18 bases remaining between them. This CDR3 is built from 14 residues. The germline gives CDR1 SQVTM, CDR2 ANQGSEA. CDR3 residues: CSVLVDPLGETQYF. The CDR3 DNA is TGCAGCGTTCTCGTAGATCCCTTGGGGGAGACCCAGTACTTC.

The V call is TRBV9, the J call TRBJ2-5, with 7 nucleotides matching TRBD1. The junction had 9 bases not matched to a gene; V was cut back by 0 bases and J by 4 bases. The germline gives CDR1 SGDLS, CDR2 YYNGEE. This CDR3 comprises 16 residues. The CDR3 nucleotides read TGTGCCAGCAGCGTAGAACCGGACAGGTTCCGAGAGACCCAGTACTTC. Its protein is CASSVEPDRFRETQYF.

The chain is built from TRBV29-1 and TRBJ2-5; 7 nucleotides match TRBD1. Losses at the gene ends were 4 bases for V and 5 bases for J; bases not matched to a gene: 7. The CDR3 sequence is 13 residues long. Germline V gene data show CDR1 as SQVTM and CDR2 as ANQGSEA. The DNA of the CDR3 is TGCAGCGTTGTAGGCAGGGGGTTTGAGACCCAGTACTTC. It translates to CSVVGRGFETQYF.

V is TRBV19 and J is TRBJ2-1; unclear D gene. The CDR3 extends over 13 amino acids. Trimming cost V 6 bases and J 2 bases, with 8 bases left between them. Germline V gene sequence: CDR1 LNHDA, CDR2 SQIVND (reference sequence). For the CDR3, the DNA is TGTGCCAGTAGGGGGTTAGCCTACAATGAGCAGTTCTTC. This sequence encodes CASRGLAYNEQFF. The variable domain in full, completed from reference TRBV19 and TRBJ2-1, reads DGGITQSPKYLFRKEGQNVTLSCEQNLNHDAMYWYRQDPGQGLRLIYYSQIVNDFQKGDIAEGYSVSREKKESFPLTVTSAQKNPTAFYLCASRGLAYNEQFFGPGTRLTVL.

V is TRBV27 and J is TRBJ2-7; TRBD2 is a possible D gene (5 bases). Germline CDR1 and CDR2: MNHEY and SMNVEV (reference sequence). The CDR3 sequence is 17 residues long. V lost 6 bases and J 3 bases, leaving 24 bases between the germline ends. The CDR3 sequence is CASSKSPWLATFYEQYF. Written as DNA, the CDR3 is TGTGCCAGCAGCAAGTCCCCCTGGCTAGCCACGTTCTACGAGCAGTACTTC.

This clone was observed a handful of times. The CDR3 here is CASSGRHQETQYF. The CDR3 region has the DNA TGTGCCAGCAGTGGGCGGCACCAAGAGACCCAGTACTTC. The chain is built from TRBV7-9 and TRBJ2-5; D is undetermined. The germline V gene has CDR1 SEHNR and CDR2 FQNEAQ (reference sequence). V was trimmed by 6 bases and J by 0 bases, leaving 8 bases between them. The CDR3 loop spans 13 amino acids.

This clone was detected a few times. The sample has other DNA sequences that encode this CDR3 too. This chain uses TRBV27 with TRBJ1-3, with D unresolved. The CDR3 covers 11 residues. Germline assignment: CDR1 MNHEY and CDR2 SMNVEV (reference sequence). V dropped 4 bases and J dropped 2 bases, with 0 bases sitting between them. The CDR3 nucleotides read TGTGCCAGCAGTTCTGGAAACACCATATATTTT. Its translation is CASSSGNTIYF.

This chain links TRBV4-2 with TRBJ2-1, with 9 bases fitting TRBD2. The CDR3 contains 16 residues. The germline CDR1 and CDR2 sequences are LGHNA and YNFKEQ. Trimming removed 0 bases from V and 5 bases from J; junction bases left unmatched: 5. The CDR3 reads CASSQDRAGGHNEQFF. The DNA for the CDR3 is TGTGCCAGCAGCCAAGATCGGGCGGGAGGGCACAATGAGCAGTTCTTC.

The chain couples TRBV10-3 to TRBJ1-4; D possibly corresponds to TRBD1 (5 bases). V gave up 5 bases and J gave up 7 bases, with 14 bases separating them. Germline V lookup: CDR1 ENHRY, CDR2 SYGVKD. This CDR3 comprises 14 residues. As DNA, the CDR3 is TGTGCCATCAGTCCGACAGATGGGAGTGAAAAACTGTTTTTT. This encodes CAISPTDGSEKLFF.

The chain recombines TRBV28 with TRBJ1-4; D gene unclear. CDR1 is MDHEN and CDR2 is SYDVKM in the germline V gene. The CDR3 runs 14 residues. V gave up 1 base and J gave up 8 bases, with 11 bases separating them. In DNA form, the CDR3 reads TGTGCCAGCAGTTTATTAAACCTGGGGGAAAAACTGTTTTTT. Encoded protein: CASSLLNLGEKLFF.

The V call is TRBV7-2, the J call TRBJ2-2; D is undetermined. V was cut by 0 bases and J by 5 bases, with 4 bases left in between. Germline V gene data show CDR1 as SGHTA and CDR2 as FQGNSA. The length of the CDR3 is 13 residues. CDR3 nucleotide sequence: TGTGCCAGCAGCTTAGCGGGGACCGGGGAGCTGTTTTTT. Residues: CASSLAGTGELFF.

This clone was counted a single time. The chain joins TRBV4-1 to TRBJ2-7; 7 bases fit TRBD2. The CDR3 extends over 16 amino acids. Germline-derived CDR1 and CDR2 are MGHRA and YSYEKL. With 2 bases clipped from V and 3 bases from J, the junction kept 10 bases outside the gene matches. This CDR3 reads CASSQSIGLGNYEQYF. For the CDR3, the DNA is TGCGCCAGCAGCCAATCCATCGGACTAGGAAACTACGAGCAGTACTTC.

V gene TRBV27 combines with J gene TRBJ2-1; maybe TRBD2 (6 bases). V was cut by 7 bases and J by 7 bases, with 23 bases left in between. CDR3 length equals 16 residues. Germline V gene lookup returns CDR1 MNHEY and CDR2 SMNVEV (reference sequence). The CDR3 reads CASTPVLALGGNEQFF. The CDR3 DNA reads TGTGCCAGCACCCCAGTCCTAGCGCTAGGCGGGAATGAGCAGTTCTTC.

This clone appeared once. The V and J genes are TRBV7-2 and TRBJ2-1, with unresolved D. CDR1 and CDR2 (germline): SGHTA, FQGNSA. The CDR3 has 15 residues. Trimming took 0 bases from V and 0 from J, leaving 6 bases between them. DNA of the CDR3: TGTGCCAGCAGCTTAGCCGCGAGCTCCTACAATGAGCAGTTCTTC. As protein: CASSLAASSYNEQFF. The full variable domain, with the rest looked up from reference TRBV7-2 and TRBJ2-1, is GAGVSQSPSNKVTEKGKDVELRCDPISGHTALYWYRQSLGQGLEFLIYFQGNSAPDKSGLPSDRFSAERTGGSVSTLTIQRTQQEDSAVYLCASSLAASSYNEQFFGPGTRLTVL.

V usage is TRBV7-6 and J usage is TRBJ2-3, with 9 bases fitting TRBD2. The CDR3 consists of 15 residues. Unmatched junction bases numbered 7, after V lost 5 bases and J lost 4 bases. Germline loops: CDR1 SGHVS, CDR2 FNYEAQ. The CDR3 sequence is CASSPGSGSADTQYF. CDR3 nucleotide sequence: TGTGCCAGCAGCCCAGGTAGCGGGAGCGCAGATACGCAGTATTTT. The full variable domain, rest sourced from reference TRBV7-6 and TRBJ2-3, is GAGVSQSPRYKVTKRGQDVALRCDPISGHVSLYWYRQALGQGPEFLTYFNYEAQQDKSGLPNDRFSAERPEGSISTLTIQRTEQRDSAMYRCASSPGSGSADTQYFGPGTRLTVL.

The chain couples TRBV7-9 to TRBJ1-1, with 10 nucleotides matching TRBD1. V was pared by 5 bases and J by 0 bases, with 9 bases of the junction left unmatched. There are 17 residues in the CDR3. Germline values: CDR1 SEHNR, CDR2 FQNEAQ (reference sequence). This chain's CDR3 is CASSHAGDRGLNTEAFF. Written as DNA, the CDR3 is TGTGCCAGCAGCCACGCCGGGGACAGGGGACTGAACACTGAAGCTTTCTTT.

This rearrangement joins TRBV4-1 to TRBJ2-2; 8 positions agree with TRBD2. V shed 4 bases and J 4 bases; nucleotides not matched to a gene: 11. Germline CDR1 reads MGHRA; CDR2 reads YSYEKL. This CDR3 is built from 17 residues. The CDR3 DNA sequence: TGCGCCAGCAGCCGCTCGGGCGGGAGGCGCGGCACCGGGGAGCTGTTTTTT. Translating it yields CASSRSGGRRGTGELFF.

The rearrangement joins TRBV27 to TRBJ2-7; perhaps TRBD1 as D (5 bases). V was shortened by 7 bases and J by 3 bases, with 13 bases between the two germline ends. This CDR3 spans 13 amino acids. The germline V gene encodes CDR1 MNHEY and CDR2 SMNVEV (reference sequence). The CDR3 nucleotides are TGTGCCAGCATCTCAGGCACAGGCTACGAGCAGTACTTC. Its protein is CASISGTGYEQYF.

The chain uses TRBV4-1 and TRBJ1-1; D remains ambiguous. From germline, CDR1 is MGHRA and CDR2 YSYEKL. The CDR3 is 15 amino acids. The V gene lost 1 base and the J gene lost 2 bases, with 11 bases spanning the gap. DNA of the CDR3: TGCGCCAGCAGCCAAGTAATGGGGATAAACACTGAAGCTTTCTTT. It is translated as CASSQVMGINTEAFF.

The CDR3 nucleotides are TGTGCCAGCGCGCCCGGCGCCGCTCCCTACGAGCAGTACTTC. Its protein is CASAPGAAPYEQYF. The chain uses TRBV27 and TRBJ2-7; D is uncertain. CDR3 length: 14 amino acids. Germline-derived CDR1 and CDR2 are MNHEY and SMNVEV (reference sequence). V was trimmed by 8 bases and J by 2 bases, leaving 16 bases between them.

The chain uses TRBV27 and TRBJ1-2; 7 bases map to TRBD1. CDR3 length equals 14 residues. The germline gives CDR1 MNHEY, CDR2 SMNVEV (reference sequence). Trimming removed 5 bases from V and 5 bases from J; junction bases left unmatched: 8. CDR3: CASSNNPGQYGYTF. The CDR3 coding sequence is TGTGCCAGCAGTAATAACCCGGGACAGTATGGCTACACCTTC.

This chain uses TRBV7-9 with TRBJ2-1; possible D gene TRBD2, 7 bases. Germline V CDR1 and CDR2: SEHNR, FQNEAQ (reference sequence). V lost 2 bases and J lost 6, with 14 bases in between. The CDR3 consists of 15 residues. CDR3 coding DNA: TGTGCCAGCAGCTTAATCCAGCGGGACATCAATGAGCAGTTCTTC. It specifies CASSLIQRDINEQFF.